The entry that follows covers one T cell receptor (beta chain) sequence. Its cognate antigen is unknown. Measured with immunoSEQ multiplex PCR; TCRdb has only the in-frame clones, and not every one. The data contain fewer than 90,000 clones, roughly 87% of them singletons. The investigators sampled blood at baseline, at cycle 4 day 1, and at cycle 7 day 1. The sample belongs to a study of OX40 agonist ivuxolimab in advanced cancers. Overall study results and limits: Doses of 0.1 to 3.0 mg/kg were accompanied by clonal expansion of CD4+ and CD8+ blood T cells by week 6. Partial responders dosed at 0.1-3.0 mg/kg displayed clonal expansion ranking among the lowest.

CDR3 length: 12 amino acids. The germline CDR1 and CDR2 sequences are MNHEY and SVGAGI. Trimming shortened V by 6 bases and J by 12 bases, and 15 bases separated the two germline ends. This TCR came from an adult with an advanced solid tumor such as melanoma, head and neck, liver or kidney cancer. The sample consisted of CD4+ or CD8+ T cells sorted from blood, taken in a trial of the OX40 agonist ivuxolimab. The V gene is TRBV6-5, the J gene TRBJ2-1, with a tentative D call TRBD2 (5 bases). Here the CDR3 reads CASSGVTMRQFF. The CDR3 region has the DNA TGTGCCAGCAGCGGGGTCACAATGAGGCAGTTCTTC.